This T cell receptor (beta chain) is from a study of cytomegalovirus exposure and HLA in healthy donors. Study summary: A data release that came early held some 79 million unique TCRs from HLA-typed donors.

V shed 0 bases, J shed 8 bases, and the junction held 7 bases outside the gene matches. This CDR3 is built from 14 residues. Germline values: CDR1 SGHTS, CDR2 YDEGEE. This clone was detected only a few times. Its antigen is still unknown. The study, taken as a whole, reports: Being productive about 87% or about 30% of the time was typical of most TCR beta V segments in an earlier analysis.

Primers: 60 Vbeta forward and 13 Jbeta reverse. The data were produced by immunoSEQ multiplex PCR, yet TCRdb's version contains in-frame clones alone and is incomplete. In the table there are 96,000 or so clones, about four fifths of which are singletons. Sequenced input: PBMCs. The rearrangement joins TRBV5-8 to TRBJ1-2, with TRBD1 identical over 7 bases. This TCR was sampled from a female donor in good health and CMV-seropositive. CDR3 sequence reads: CASSLDRGSGGYTF. In nucleotides, the CDR3 is TGTGCCAGCAGCTTGGACAGGGGTTCAGGGGGCTACACCTTC.